A single sample gave rise to the 28 T cell receptor beta chains below, sequenced in a study of OX40 agonist ivuxolimab in advanced cancers. Data came from immunoSEQ multiplex PCR; TCRdb stores just in-frame clones and leaves some out. The repertoire holds roughly 72,000 clones, with 81% as singletons. Sequenced material: CD4+ or CD8+ T cells sorted from blood, taken in a trial of the OX40 agonist ivuxolimab. The receptors shown here come from an adult with an advanced solid tumor such as melanoma, head and neck, liver or kidney cancer.

V and J are TRBV11-3 and TRBJ2-1; 7 bases are a match to TRBD2. The J segment lost 8 bases and the V segment lost 1 base, leaving 5 bases of the junction unmatched. There are 14 residues in the CDR3. CDR1 is SGHNT and CDR2 is YENEEA in the germline V gene. The CDR3 loop is CASSLGRGFDEQFF. CDR3 nucleotide sequence: TGTGCCAGCAGCTTAGGGCGGGGGTTCGATGAGCAGTTCTTC.

The chain employs TRBV6-5 and TRBJ1-1; TRBD1 is a possible D gene (6 bases). The V end lost 2 bases, the J end lost 3 bases, and 13 bases lay between the germline ends. There are 15 residues in the CDR3. Germline assignment: CDR1 MNHEY and CDR2 SVGAGI. The CDR3 is CASSYGNREDTEAFF. CDR3 DNA: TGTGCCAGCAGTTACGGGAACAGGGAGGACACTGAAGCTTTCTTT.

The chain carries TRBV5-1 and TRBJ1-1; 9 bases are a match to TRBD1. The V segment lost 2 bases and the J segment 4 bases; nucleotides outside the gene matches: 3. Germline CDR1 and CDR2: SGHRS and YFSETQ. This CDR3 is built from 14 residues. CDR3 sequence (DNA): TGCGCCAGCAGCTTAGGGACAGGGAGCACTGAAGCTTTCTTT. Translating it yields CASSLGTGSTEAFF.

This clone was seen once. The chain uses TRBV7-8 and TRBJ1-1; D gene ambiguous. Germline values: CDR1 SGHVS, CDR2 FQNEAQ. Trimming took 5 bases from V and 1 from J, leaving 8 bases between them. The CDR3 runs 13 residues. The CDR3 loop is CASSAPKNTEAFF. The CDR3 DNA reads TGTGCCAGCAGCGCCCCCAAGAACACTGAAGCTTTCTTT. Drawing the rest from reference TRBV7-8 and TRBJ1-1, the complete variable domain is GAGVSQSPRYKVAKRGQDVALRCDPISGHVSLFWYQQALGQGPEFLTYFQNEAQLDKSGLPSDRFFAERPEGSVSTLKIQRTQQEDSAVYLCASSAPKNTEAFFGQGTRLTVV.

A single count supports this clone. The rearrangement uses TRBV2 and TRBJ1-2; 7 bases align to TRBD1. The CDR3 is 14 amino acids. Trimming at V came to 6 bases and at J to 4 bases, leaving 8 bases not matched to a gene. Germline-derived CDR1 and CDR2 are SNHLY and FYNNEI. CDR3 sequence: CASRRQGRGYGYTF. The CDR3, as DNA: TGTGCCAGCAGGAGACAGGGACGTGGCTATGGCTACACCTTC.

This clone was seen just once. This chain connects TRBV4-2 to TRBJ1-1, with unresolved D. CDR1 is LGHNA and CDR2 is YNFKEQ in the germline V gene. This CDR3 comprises 14 residues. V was clipped by 5 bases and J by 0 bases, with 10 bases between them. Here the CDR3 reads CASSLESMNTEAFF. CDR3 DNA: TGTGCCAGCAGCTTGGAATCGATGAACACTGAAGCTTTCTTT.

J is TRBJ1-4 and V is TRBV6-4, with 8 bases matching TRBD1. The J segment lost 10 bases and the V segment lost 5 bases, leaving 9 bases of the junction unmatched. Per the germline V gene, CDR1 is MRHNA and CDR2 is SNTAGT. CDR3 length: 14 amino acids. CDR3 loop: CASSQQGQGGKLFF. DNA for the CDR3: TGTGCCAGCAGTCAACAAGGACAGGGCGGAAAACTGTTTTTT.

The V and J genes are TRBV6-5 and TRBJ1-4; D not certain. Germline V gene data show CDR1 as MNHEY and CDR2 as SVGAGI. This CDR3 contains 14 residues. V was pared by 2 bases and J by 4 bases, with 8 bases between. The CDR3 DNA reads TGTGCCAGCAGTTACCAGAGCCTTAATGAAAAACTGTTTTTT. Translated, it gives CASSYQSLNEKLFF.

This clone was found a few times. This sequence joins TRBV6-1 and TRBJ1-5; the D gene is possibly TRBD1 (5 bases). Trimming pared 6 bases from V and 0 bases from J, leaving 12 bases between. The CDR3 spans 15 residues. Germline-derived CDR1 and CDR2 are MNHNS and SASEGT. The CDR3 reads CASSGRANSNQPQHF. CDR3 bases: TGTGCCAGCAGCGGCAGGGCTAATAGCAATCAGCCCCAGCATTTT.

This clone was observed once. In DNA form, the CDR3 reads TGTGCCAGCAGCGGACAGGGCGAGGGTAAGCAGTACTTC. This translates into CASSGQGEGKQYF. The chain recombines TRBV11-3 with TRBJ2-5, with 8 bases that match TRBD1. The CDR3 spans 13 residues. V trimming: 5 bases; J trimming: 11 bases; junction bases outside the gene matches: 10. Germline V gene sequence: CDR1 SGHNT, CDR2 YENEEA.

This chain joins TRBV7-2 and TRBJ2-7, with 7 bases aligning to TRBD1. The V and J ends lost 5 bases and 7 bases, in that order; junction bases with no gene match: 11. Germline assignment: CDR1 SGHTA and CDR2 FQGNSA. This CDR3 has 14 amino acids. The CDR3 sequence: CASSEDRWAREQYF. CDR3 nucleotides: TGTGCCAGCAGCGAGGACAGGTGGGCTCGGGAGCAGTACTTC.

The V gene is TRBV9, the J gene TRBJ2-7; D not resolved. The V end lost 2 bases, the J end lost 0 bases, and 9 bases lay between the germline ends. This CDR3 is 14 amino acids long. Germline V gives CDR1 SGDLS, CDR2 YYNGEE. In nucleotides, the CDR3 is TGTGCCAGCAGCGTCCAGATGTACTCCTACGAGCAGTACTTC. This translates into CASSVQMYSYEQYF.

The V gene is TRBV7-9, the J gene TRBJ2-1; D is unresolved. The CDR3 has 14 residues. Germline V gene lookup returns CDR1 SEHNR and CDR2 FQNEAQ (reference sequence). V was shortened by 3 bases and J by 3 bases, with 9 bases between the two germline ends. For the CDR3, the DNA is TGTGCCAGCAGCTTTCGGCAAGACTACAATGAGCAGTTCTTC. Translating it yields CASSFRQDYNEQFF.

This rearrangement joins TRBV7-3 to TRBJ2-1, with 10 bases that match TRBD1. The V segment lost 5 bases and the J segment 6 bases; nucleotides outside the gene matches: 7. The CDR3 consists of 15 residues. Per the germline V gene, CDR1 is SGHTA and CDR2 is FQGTGA. The CDR3 region is CASSLPGQGINEQFF. CDR3 sequence (DNA): TGTGCCAGCAGCCTCCCGGGACAGGGGATCAATGAGCAGTTCTTC.

The V gene is TRBV11-3, the J gene TRBJ1-4; 11 bases map to TRBD1. Trimming cost V 1 base and J 7 bases; bases outside gene matches: 2. CDR3 length: 15 residues. CDR1 and CDR2 (germline): SGHNT, YENEEA. CDR3 in DNA: TGTGCCAGCAGCTTAGGCGGGACAGGGGGTGAAAAACTGTTTTTT. Translating gives CASSLGGTGGEKLFF.

The chain recombines TRBV4-1 with TRBJ2-6; D uncertain. This CDR3 comprises 13 residues. CDR1 MGHRA and CDR2 YSYEKL come from the germline V gene. With 7 bases removed from V and 2 bases from J, the gap between germline ends came to 6 bases. CDR3 nucleotide sequence: TGCGCCAGCAAATTTGCTGGGGCCAACGTCCTGACTTTC. It specifies CASKFAGANVLTF.

The genes are TRBV10-1 and TRBJ2-5; D gene ambiguous. CDR1 is WNHNN and CDR2 is SYGVQD in the germline V gene (reference sequence). Trimming left V 0 bases short and J 2 bases short, with 10 bases between. The CDR3 contains 15 residues. CDR3 coding DNA: TGCGCCAGCAGTGAGTCGATAGGACCTCAAGAGACCCAGTACTTC. Amino acid sequence: CASSESIGPQETQYF.

V usage is TRBV18 and J usage is TRBJ2-7; D is possibly TRBD1 (5 bases). This CDR3 has 16 residues. Trimming removed 1 base from V and 0 bases from J, with 13 bases in between. From germline, CDR1 is KGHSH and CDR2 LQKENI. As DNA, the CDR3 is TGTGCCAGCTCACCACAATGGGGCCTCAGCTCCTACGAGCAGTACTTC. The encoded protein is CASSPQWGLSSYEQYF.

The CDR3 reads CASSFLGLASYNEQFF. CDR3 DNA sequence: TGTGCCAGCAGCTTCCTTGGACTAGCATCGTACAATGAGCAGTTCTTC. V gene TRBV11-2 combines with J gene TRBJ2-1, with TRBD2 matching over 8 bases. The germline CDR1 and CDR2 sequences are SGHAT and FQNNGV. This CDR3 has 16 residues. V trimming: 3 bases; J trimming: 4 bases; junction bases outside the gene matches: 8.

The V call is TRBV4-1, the J call TRBJ2-7; 9 positions agree with TRBD1. V dropped 4 bases and J dropped 6; count of bases not matched to a gene: 10. The germline gives CDR1 MGHRA, CDR2 YSYEKL. The length of the CDR3 is 15 residues. CDR3 in amino acids: CASSPLQGATREQYF. DNA for the CDR3: TGCGCCAGCAGCCCGCTACAGGGGGCGACACGCGAGCAGTACTTC.

V is TRBV6-5 and J is TRBJ2-7; D is ambiguous. The length of the CDR3 is 15 residues. Per germline, CDR1 MNHEY and CDR2 SVGAGI. V was clipped by 2 bases and J by 0 bases, with 11 bases between them. Here the CDR3 reads CASSYSSISSYEQYF. DNA of the CDR3: TGTGCCAGCAGTTACAGTTCCATTAGCTCCTACGAGCAGTACTTC.

The chain is built from TRBV19 and TRBJ1-2, with D unclear. The germline CDR1 and CDR2 sequences are LNHDA and SQIVND (reference sequence). CDR3 length: 15 amino acids. V lost 5 bases, J lost 5 bases, and 18 bases lay in between. In nucleotides, the CDR3 is TGTGCCAGTAGTGCCGGACGGAATCTCTATTATGGCTACACCTTC. This codes for CASSAGRNLYYGYTF.

CDR3: CASSRQGPDYGYTF. The DNA for the CDR3 is TGTGCCAGCTCAAGACAGGGTCCAGACTATGGCTACACCTTC. The chain employs TRBV18 and TRBJ1-2; 7 nucleotides match TRBD1. The trim removed 5 bases at V and 3 bases at J, leaving 6 bases unmatched. The CDR3 is 14 amino acids. The germline CDR1 and CDR2 sequences are KGHSH and LQKENI.

The chain couples TRBV2 to TRBJ2-5, with a possible D match to TRBD1 (5 bases). Looked up from germline, CDR1 is SNHLY and CDR2 is FYNNEI. Trimming removed 6 bases from V and 0 bases from J, with 17 bases in between. The CDR3 sequence is 16 residues long. The CDR3 region is CASSGREYLYQETQYF. The CDR3 DNA reads TGTGCCAGCAGCGGCAGGGAATACCTGTACCAAGAGACCCAGTACTTC.

CDR3 sequence: CASSPTTQGGVVEAFF. The CDR3 DNA reads TGTGCCAGCAGCCCAACCACACAGGGAGGTGTTGTTGAAGCTTTCTTT. This chain links TRBV4-2 with TRBJ1-1; D may be TRBD1 (6 bases). V was shortened by 4 bases and J by 7 bases, with 22 bases between the two germline ends. The CDR3 is 16 amino acids. Germline CDR1 and CDR2: LGHNA and YNFKEQ.

V and J are TRBV15 and TRBJ2-3; D is uncertain. V was shortened by 0 bases and J by 6 bases, with 4 bases between the two germline ends. The CDR3 has 12 residues. The germline V gene encodes CDR1 LNHNV and CDR2 YYDKDF (reference sequence). The CDR3 bases are TGTGCCACCAGCAGAGATTGGGATACGCAGTATTTT. Protein sequence: CATSRDWDTQYF.

The chain has TRBV5-1 and TRBJ1-4, with a tentative D call TRBD1 (6 bases). CDR3 size: 15 residues. V dropped 4 bases and J dropped 5 bases, with 15 bases sitting between them. Germline CDR1 is SGHRS and CDR2 is YFSETQ. Here the CDR3 DNA reads TGCGCCAGCAGCGAACAGGGTCGGAACAATGAAAAACTGTTTTTT. Protein product: CASSEQGRNNEKLFF.

The V gene is TRBV5-4, the J gene TRBJ1-4; 8 bases are a match to TRBD1. The CDR3 is 14 residues long. Germline CDR1 and CDR2: SGHNT and YYREEE (reference sequence). The V gene end was trimmed by 4 bases and the J gene end by 7 bases; junction bases not matched to a gene: 6. CDR3: CASSPTGVGEKLFF. CDR3 nucleotides: TGTGCCAGCAGCCCGACAGGGGTGGGTGAAAAACTGTTTTTT.